This T cell receptor beta chain emerged from a study of T cells after yellow fever vaccination (dated by TCRdb to the late 2010s). Study-level background: Libraries from fractions with low cell numbers were prepared with the SMART-Seq v4 Ultra Low Input RNA kit. Two healthy male donors, one aged 18 to 30 and one aged 30 to 40 years, made up the cohort. To follow T-cell clones before and after primary and booster YFV17D yellow fever vaccination, bulk TCR alpha and beta repertoires were sequenced over time. Blood was drawn at multiple timepoints before and after primary and secondary immunization, with bulk PBMC replicates and cell subsets isolated.

The research as a whole found: Only two donors were included in the study, so the extent to which the findings can be generalized is limited. Because abundant contaminating clonotypes from the bulk population could be contained in FACS-sorted repertoires, computational filtering was required. The secondary T-cell response was weaker than the primary response but faster, peaking on day 5 instead of day 15. A small share of clonotypes occurred in both CD4 and CD8 compartments, likely arising from convergent recombination. Most clones expanded after primary vaccination (almost 97% of CD4 and roughly 90% of CD8) were re-detected after the booster, suggesting that broad memory maintenance occurred.

The meaning of the sample's treatment or condition label: live attenuated yellow fever vaccine strain. A standard Ficoll-Paque protocol was used to isolate PBMCs from peripheral blood. CD4 and CD8 T-cell fractions were isolated with Dynabeads CD4 and CD8 positive selection kits. TriZol was used to extract RNA from bulk PBMCs, CD4 and CD8 fractions, and dextramer-positive and dextramer-negative fractions. Sequencing was performed on an Illumina NovaSeq 6000. TCR cDNA was made using 5'RACE template switching, a step that added a universal primer site and unique molecular identifiers. Priming of cDNA synthesis was performed from both the TCR alpha and TCR beta constant segments. Two PCR steps were used to amplify libraries, with sample barcodes and sequencing adapters being added in the second step. Sequencing of libraries was done on Illumina HiSeq 2500 (2x100 bp) or NovaSeq (2x150 bp). Under the source paper's analysis protocol: MIGEC handled demultiplexing of reads and collapsing into UMI consensus sequences, while MiXCR performed V(D)J alignment. Clonotypes responding to the vaccine were identified with edgeR on replicate PBMC samples, with the criteria of FDR below 0.01 and a log2 fold change above 5 up to day 15. Each bulk clonotype was labeled CD4 or CD8 based on which sequenced repertoire, CD4 or CD8, contained the clonotype at higher abundance. The raw public reads went through TCRdb reprocessing: fastp at Q25, MiXCR clone calling, in-frame beta chains kept. Identical CDR3 protein sequences are pooled into one entry, listed with their most common genes and DNA. The V and J calls and clone size come from TCRdb's table, not from the authors' own analysis. The sample records 100,000 to 150,000 distinct CDR3 sequences, nearly 15% of which are singletons. Roughly 47% of the sample is taken by the ten largest.

In the germline V gene (reference sequence), CDR1 corresponds to LNHDA and CDR2 to SQIVND. The CDR3 numbers 17 residues from cysteine through phenylalanine. Just the 51-base CDR3 DNA is kept, in frame starting at base 1. V is trimmed back by 3 bases and J by 4 bases, and the junction contains 11 bases that no gene match accounts for. On this clonotype: Its antigen remains unidentified. Nothing much larger sits one base from this clone, and base qualities are not available.

The receptor chain draws on TRBV19 and TRBJ1-5, and 8 bases in between align with TRBD1. The specimen was CD8+ T cells sorted from PBMCs, collected 5 days after the yellow fever booster vaccination. This clonotype was obtained from a man between 18 and 29 years old who received the YFV17D yellow fever vaccine. The DNA sequence is given as TGTGCCAGTAGTATGTATCCATGGACAGGGAAGAATCAGCCCCAGCATTTT. The translation is CASSMYPWTGKNQPQHF.